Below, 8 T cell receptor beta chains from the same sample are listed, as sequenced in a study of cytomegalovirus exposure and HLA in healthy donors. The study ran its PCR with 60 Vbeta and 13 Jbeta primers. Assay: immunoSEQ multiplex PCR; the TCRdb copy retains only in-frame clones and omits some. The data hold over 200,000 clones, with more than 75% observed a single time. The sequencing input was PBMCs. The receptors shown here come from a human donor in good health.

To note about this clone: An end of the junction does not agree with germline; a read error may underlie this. Here the CDR3 DNA reads TGTGCTAGCAGCTCGGGACAGGGGAACGCCGGGGAGCTGTTTTTT. Protein product: CASSSGQGNAGELFF. The chain employs TRBV7-7 and TRBJ2-2; 10 bases match TRBD1. CDR3 length: 15 amino acids. Germline V lookup: CDR1 SSHAT, CDR2 FNYEAQ (reference sequence).

CDR3 nucleotides: TGTGCCAGCAGTTTGGTTAAAGTAGCGGGCACCTACAATGAGCAGTTCTTC. It codes for CASSLVKVAGTYNEQFF. The J gene is TRBJ2-1, the V gene TRBV28; 7 bases align to TRBD2. Germline CDR1 is MDHEN and CDR2 is SYDVKM. CDR3 length equals 17 residues. Trimming at V came to 3 bases and at J to 2 bases, leaving 10 bases not matched to a gene.

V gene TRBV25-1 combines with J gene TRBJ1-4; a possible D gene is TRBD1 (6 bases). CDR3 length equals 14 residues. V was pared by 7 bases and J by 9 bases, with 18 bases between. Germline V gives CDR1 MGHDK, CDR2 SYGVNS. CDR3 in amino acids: CASTKGEQNQKLFF. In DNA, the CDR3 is TGTGCCAGCACTAAGGGGGAACAAAACCAAAAACTGTTTTTT.

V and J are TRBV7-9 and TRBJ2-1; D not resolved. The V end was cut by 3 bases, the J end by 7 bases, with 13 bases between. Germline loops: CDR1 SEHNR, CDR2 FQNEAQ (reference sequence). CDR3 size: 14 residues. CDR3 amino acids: CASSLPYLWNEQFF. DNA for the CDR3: TGTGCCAGCAGCTTGCCCTACCTGTGGAATGAGCAGTTCTTC.

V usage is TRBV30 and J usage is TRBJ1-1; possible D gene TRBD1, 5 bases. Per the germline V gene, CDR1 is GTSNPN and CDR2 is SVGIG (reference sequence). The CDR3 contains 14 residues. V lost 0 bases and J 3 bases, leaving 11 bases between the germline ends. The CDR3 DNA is TGTGCCTGGAGTGTACGTGCAGGGTACACTGAAGCTTTCTTT. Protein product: CAWSVRAGYTEAFF.

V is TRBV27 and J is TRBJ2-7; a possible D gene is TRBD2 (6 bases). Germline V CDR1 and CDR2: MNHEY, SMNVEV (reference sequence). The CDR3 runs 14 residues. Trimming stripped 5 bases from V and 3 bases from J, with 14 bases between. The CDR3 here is CASSPLGGYYEQYF. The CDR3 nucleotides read TGTGCCAGCAGTCCTTTGGGGGGTTACTACGAGCAGTACTTC.

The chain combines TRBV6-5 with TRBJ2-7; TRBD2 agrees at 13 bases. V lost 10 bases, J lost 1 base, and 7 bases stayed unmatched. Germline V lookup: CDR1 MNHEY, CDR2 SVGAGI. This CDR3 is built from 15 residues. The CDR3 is CATYRTSGSSYEQYF. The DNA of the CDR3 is TGTGCCACCTACCGGACTAGCGGGAGTTCCTACGAGCAGTACTTC.

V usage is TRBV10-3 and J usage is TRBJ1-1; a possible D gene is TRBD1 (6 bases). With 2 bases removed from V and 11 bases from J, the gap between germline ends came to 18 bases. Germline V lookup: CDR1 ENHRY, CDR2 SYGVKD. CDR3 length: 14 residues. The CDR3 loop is CAISEDTGYSPAFF. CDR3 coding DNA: TGTGCCATCAGTGAGGATACAGGGTATAGTCCTGCTTTCTTT.